Shown below are 32 T cell receptor beta chains from a single sample sequenced in a study of cytomegalovirus exposure and HLA in healthy donors. Sequenced by immunoSEQ multiplex PCR; TCRdb stores in-frame clones only, minus some. Of tens of thousands of clones in the sample, around 90% were seen once. What was sequenced was PBMCs. These receptors were collected from a man between 18 and 35 years old in good health and CMV-seronegative.

V gene TRBV5-1 combines with J gene TRBJ2-2, with a possible D match to TRBD1 (5 bases). V was shortened by 0 bases and J by 5 bases, with 11 bases between the two germline ends. Germline CDR1 reads SGHRS; CDR2 reads YFSETQ. This CDR3 spans 15 amino acids. CDR3 DNA: TGCGCCAGCAGCTTGGTTGGACAATCTACCGGGGAGCTGTTTTTT. It yields the protein CASSLVGQSTGELFF.

The chain employs TRBV7-3 and TRBJ1-2; TRBD1 matches 9 bases. The CDR3 sequence is 16 residues long. J gave up 8 bases and V 4 bases, and 14 bases lay outside the gene matches. Per germline, CDR1 SGHTA and CDR2 FQGTGA. CDR3 loop: CASSSSNRGPGGGYTF. In nucleotides, the CDR3 is TGTGCCAGCAGCTCCTCCAACAGGGGGCCCGGGGGGGGCTACACCTTC.

J is TRBJ1-1 and V is TRBV7-2; tentative D call: TRBD1 (6 bases). The CDR3 consists of 15 residues. Germline V gene sequence: CDR1 SGHTA, CDR2 FQGNSA. The V gene lost 10 bases and the J gene lost 1 base, with 19 bases spanning the gap. In DNA form, the CDR3 reads TGTGCCAACTCCTTCTATGGGGGCCCGAACACTGAAGCTTTCTTT. Translating it yields CANSFYGGPNTEAFF.

This chain joins TRBV7-3 and TRBJ2-1; 7 bases agree with TRBD1. Per the germline V gene, CDR1 is SGHTA and CDR2 is FQGTGA. CDR3 length: 14 amino acids. Trimming took 4 bases from V and 4 from J; bases not matched to a gene: 4. For the CDR3, the DNA is TGTGCCAGCAGCTACTCGGGACAGTACAATGAGCAGTTCTTC. Protein sequence: CASSYSGQYNEQFF.

The rearrangement joins TRBV28 to TRBJ1-4, with 7 positions matching TRBD1. Germline CDR1 is MDHEN and CDR2 is SYDVKM. CDR3 length: 15 residues. Trimming removed 5 bases from V and 8 bases from J; junction bases left unmatched: 11. Here the CDR3 reads CASSIRDSRMEKLFF. CDR3 nucleotide sequence: TGTGCCAGCAGTATAAGGGACAGCCGTATGGAAAAACTGTTTTTT. Full variable domain (missing parts from reference TRBV28 and TRBJ1-4): DVKVTQSSRYLVKRTGEKVFLECVQDMDHENMFWYRQDPGLGLRLIYFSYDVKMKEKGDIPEGYSVSREKKERFSLILESASTNQTSMYLCASSIRDSRMEKLFFGSGTQLSVL.

V usage is TRBV28 and J usage is TRBJ1-5, with 9 positions matching TRBD1. V dropped 2 bases and J dropped 4; count of bases not matched to a gene: 6. The V gene's germline CDR1 is MDHEN and CDR2 SYDVKM. This CDR3 is 16 amino acids long. Here the CDR3 reads CASSLPLDRGNQPQHF. CDR3 in DNA: TGTGCCAGCAGTTTACCATTGGACAGGGGAAATCAGCCCCAGCATTTT.

This chain uses TRBV5-4 with TRBJ2-6; 8 nucleotides agree with TRBD1. CDR3 size: 19 residues. CDR1 is SGHNT and CDR2 is YYREEE in the germline V gene (reference sequence). J lost 1 base, V lost 4 bases, and 13 bases had no gene match. CDR3 loop: CASSRGTGRRGSGANVLTF. The DNA for the CDR3 is TGTGCCAGCAGCCGCGGGACAGGCCGGAGGGGATCTGGGGCCAACGTCCTGACTTTC.

This clone was counted a single time. The V call is TRBV7-2, the J call TRBJ1-5, with 9 bases that match TRBD1. CDR1 is SGHTA, CDR2 FQGNSA, per germline. Trimming took 1 base from V and 3 from J; bases not matched to a gene: 7. The CDR3 totals 17 residues. The CDR3 bases are TGTGCCAGCAGCTTAGAGTTGGGGACAGGGCACAATCAGCCCCAGCATTTT. Residues: CASSLELGTGHNQPQHF. Variable domain in full (rest from reference TRBV7-2 and TRBJ1-5): GAGVSQSPSNKVTEKGKDVELRCDPISGHTALYWYRQSLGQGLEFLIYFQGNSAPDKSGLPSDRFSAERTGGSVSTLTIQRTQQEDSAVYLCASSLELGTGHNQPQHFGDGTRLSIL.

In its sample, this clone is medium-sized. The chain combines TRBV7-3 with TRBJ2-2; a possible D gene is TRBD2 (6 bases). The CDR3 sequence is 15 residues long. Deletions cut 1 base from V and 6 bases from J, with 12 bases between. From germline, CDR1 is SGHTA and CDR2 FQGTGA. The CDR3 DNA follows: TGTGCCAGCAGCTTAAGGGGTGGCGGGGCCGGGGAGCTGTTTTTT. Its protein product is CASSLRGGGAGELFF.

The chain links TRBV4-3 to TRBJ2-7; 9 bases match TRBD2. Per the germline V gene, CDR1 is LGHNA and CDR2 is YSLEER. The CDR3 spans 16 residues. The ends lost 0 bases at V and 2 bases at J; junction bases unmatched: 5. This CDR3 reads CASSQDRAGGTYEQYF. CDR3 sequence (DNA): TGCGCCAGCAGCCAAGACCGAGCGGGAGGAACCTACGAGCAGTACTTC.

This clone was seen a few times. The CDR3 spells CASSLTSAPTRQQYF. In DNA, the CDR3 is TGTGCCAGCAGCTTGACTAGCGCCCCAACCAGGCAGCAGTACTTC. The gene calls are TRBV7-3 and TRBJ2-7; 8 bases are a match to TRBD2. This CDR3 contains 15 residues. CDR1 and CDR2 (germline): SGHTA, FQGTGA. Trimming cost V 3 bases and J 8 bases; bases outside gene matches: 12. Drawing the rest from reference TRBV7-3 and TRBJ2-7, the complete variable domain is GAGVSQTPSNKVTEKGKYVELRCDPISGHTALYWYRQSLGQGPEFLIYFQGTGAADDSGLPNDRFFAVRPEGSVSTLKIQRTERGDSAVYLCASSLTSAPTRQQYFGPGTRLTVT.

This clone was recorded once. The rearrangement joins TRBV28 to TRBJ2-7; D is possibly TRBD1 (6 bases). CDR1 and CDR2 (germline): MDHEN, SYDVKM. CDR3 length equals 13 residues. Deletions cut 5 bases from V and 2 bases from J, with 10 bases between. In nucleotides, the CDR3 is TGTGCCAGCAGTGTTGGGGGCCCCTACGAGCAGTACTTC. As protein: CASSVGGPYEQYF.

The chain joins TRBV5-4 to TRBJ2-7; D ambiguous. V lost 2 bases and J lost 2, with 8 bases in between. The CDR3 sequence is 13 residues long. The V gene's germline CDR1 is SGHNT and CDR2 YYREEE (reference sequence). The CDR3 sequence: CASSFTAAYEQYF. DNA of the CDR3: TGTGCCAGCAGCTTTACGGCGGCCTACGAGCAGTACTTC.

Of note for this clone: A read error may account for a junction end that differs from germline. This sequence joins TRBV7-7 and TRBJ2-2; tentatively, D is TRBD2 (6 bases). This CDR3 contains 17 residues. The germline V gene encodes CDR1 SSHAT and CDR2 FNYEAQ (reference sequence). CDR3 protein: CASSLVETRGDTGELFF. Here the CDR3 DNA reads TGTGCTAGCAGCTTAGTCGAGACTAGAGGGGACACCGGGGAGCTGTTTTTT.

The chain employs TRBV30 and TRBJ2-7; D is possibly TRBD1 (6 bases). V shed 7 bases and J shed 6 bases, with 16 bases lying between them. Germline loops: CDR1 GTSNPN, CDR2 SVGIG (reference sequence). This CDR3 is built from 12 residues. CDR3: CAYMTGRIEQYF. CDR3 sequence (DNA): TGTGCCTACATGACAGGCCGGATCGAGCAGTACTTC.

The gene calls are TRBV19 and TRBJ2-2; maybe TRBD1 (5 bases). The germline gives CDR1 LNHDA, CDR2 SQIVND (reference sequence). This CDR3 is 14 amino acids long. Trimming shortened V by 5 bases and J by 1 base, and 8 bases separated the two germline ends. For the CDR3, the DNA is TGTGCCAGTAGTGGGGCGGAGAACACCGGGGAGCTGTTTTTT. Its translation is CASSGAENTGELFF. Variable domain in full (rest from reference TRBV19 and TRBJ2-2): DGGITQSPKYLFRKEGQNVTLSCEQNLNHDAMYWYRQDPGQGLRLIYYSQIVNDFQKGDIAEGYSVSREKKESFPLTVTSAQKNPTAFYLCASSGAENTGELFFGEGSRLTVL.

The V gene is TRBV5-6, the J gene TRBJ2-7; TRBD1 might be the D (6 bases). Germline V gene sequence: CDR1 SGHDT, CDR2 YYEEEE. V was shortened by 4 bases and J by 6 bases, with 11 bases between the two germline ends. The CDR3 runs to 12 residues. The CDR3 DNA reads as TGTGCCAGCAGCCTGGGGGCGACCGAGCAGTACTTC. Protein product: CASSLGATEQYF. The entire variable domain, with the rest obtained from reference TRBV5-6 and TRBJ2-7, is as follows: DAGVTQSPTHLIKTRGQQVTLRCSPKSGHDTVSWYQQALGQGPQFIFQYYEEEERQRGNFPDRFSGHQFPNYSSELNVNALLLGDSALYLCASSLGATEQYFGPGTRLTVT.

The genes are TRBV7-2 and TRBJ1-1; D remains ambiguous. This CDR3 is built from 13 residues. V was shortened by 4 bases and J by 3 bases, with 9 bases between the two germline ends. The V gene's germline CDR1 is SGHTA and CDR2 FQGNSA. CDR3 region: CASSYQADTEAFF. CDR3 in DNA: TGTGCCAGCAGCTACCAAGCGGACACTGAAGCTTTCTTT.

The chain links TRBV27 to TRBJ2-1, with D uncertain. Germline assignment: CDR1 MNHEY and CDR2 SMNVEV (reference sequence). The CDR3 length is 16 residues. Trimming pared 3 bases from V and 5 bases from J, leaving 17 bases between. CDR3 sequence: CASSFMLVRSDNEQFF. DNA of the CDR3: TGTGCCAGCAGTTTTATGTTGGTTCGTTCGGACAATGAGCAGTTCTTC.

This clone has just one count. The rearrangement joins TRBV12-5 to TRBJ1-1; D is unclear. This CDR3 spans 13 amino acids. Trimming removed 2 bases at V and 11 bases at J, with 15 bases between. Per the germline V gene, CDR1 is LGHNT and CDR2 is FRNRAP. This CDR3 is CASGLLDSSGAFF. DNA for the CDR3: TGTGCTAGTGGTTTGCTTGATTCGAGCGGGGCTTTCTTT.

The chain combines TRBV28 with TRBJ2-7; 10 positions agree with TRBD1. From germline, CDR1 is MDHEN and CDR2 SYDVKM. The V segment lost 7 bases and the J segment 5 bases; nucleotides outside the gene matches: 14. This CDR3 has 16 residues. The CDR3 is CASKPWGQGSYHEQYF. In nucleotides, the CDR3 is TGTGCCAGCAAACCCTGGGGACAGGGGTCCTACCACGAGCAGTACTTC.

This clone occurred once. J is TRBJ2-1 and V is TRBV9, with D maybe TRBD1 (6 bases). Germline CDR1 reads SGDLS; CDR2 reads YYNGEE. Between the trimmed V and J ends, which lost 4 bases and 5 bases, there was a span of 16 bases. The CDR3 extends over 15 amino acids. This CDR3 reads CASSLGQTSNNEQFF. In nucleotides, the CDR3 is TGTGCCAGCAGCCTCGGACAGACTTCGAACAATGAGCAGTTCTTC.

J is TRBJ2-4 and V is TRBV11-2, with 9 bases lining up with TRBD2. From germline, CDR1 is SGHAT and CDR2 FQNNGV. There are 19 residues in the CDR3. V shed 4 bases, J shed 8 bases, and the junction held 21 bases outside the gene matches. CDR3 sequence: CASSSERGDSRSVVDIQYF. The CDR3 nucleotides are TGTGCCAGCAGCTCGGAGCGGGGGGACTCACGCTCCGTTGTGGACATTCAGTACTTC.

This clone was seen only once. The chain is built from TRBV28 and TRBJ2-6; unclear D gene. The V end was cut by 6 bases, the J end by 0 bases, with 9 bases between. The CDR3 has 15 residues. Germline lookup yields CDR1 MDHEN and CDR2 SYDVKM. CDR3: CASRQLHSGANVLTF. The CDR3 nucleotides read TGTGCCAGCAGACAGCTACACTCTGGGGCCAACGTCCTGACTTTC.

The chain couples TRBV30 to TRBJ2-7, with D possibly matching TRBD2 (7 bases). V dropped 5 bases and J dropped 2 bases, with 13 bases sitting between them. This CDR3 has 13 residues. Germline lookup yields CDR1 GTSNPN and CDR2 SVGIG (reference sequence). As DNA, the CDR3 is TGTGCCTGGTGGGGGCGGGGGACCTACGAGCAGTACTTC. This sequence encodes CAWWGRGTYEQYF.

This chain links TRBV6-6 with TRBJ1-1; a weak D match, TRBD1 (6 bases). The CDR3 is made up of 15 amino acids. The germline V and J ends were trimmed by 7 bases and 0 bases, with 15 bases remaining between them. CDR1 MNHNY and CDR2 SVGAGI come from the germline V gene (reference sequence). CDR3 sequence: CASILQGGMNTEAFF. For the CDR3, the DNA is TGTGCCAGCATCTTACAGGGTGGCATGAACACTGAAGCTTTCTTT.

The rearrangement joins TRBV5-5 to TRBJ2-7; 7 positions agree with TRBD1. The CDR3 length is 16 residues. V dropped 4 bases and J dropped 2; count of bases not matched to a gene: 12. The germline V gene encodes CDR1 SGHKS and CDR2 YYEKEE (reference sequence). The chain's CDR3 is CASSQRQGLTPYEQYF. The CDR3 nucleotides are TGTGCCAGCAGCCAAAGACAGGGCCTGACCCCCTACGAGCAGTACTTC.

This clone was seen more than once but under ten times. One junction end disagrees with the germline gene, perhaps due to a read error. This chain uses TRBV28 with TRBJ1-5; 9 bases match TRBD1. Germline V CDR1 and CDR2: MDHEN, SYDVKM. This CDR3 spans 15 amino acids. The CDR3 region has the DNA TGTGCCAGTAGTTCCGGGACAGGGACCGCTCAGCCCCAGCATTTT. The encoded protein is CASSSGTGTAQPQHF.

The chain links TRBV19 to TRBJ2-5, with 11 bases lining up with TRBD2. J gave up 4 bases and V 6 bases, and 7 bases lay outside the gene matches. This CDR3 is 15 amino acids long. Germline V gene sequence: CDR1 LNHDA, CDR2 SQIVND (reference sequence). The CDR3 DNA reads as TGTGCCAGTAGGAACCTAGCGGGAGGCCCAGAGACCCAGTACTTC. Amino acids: CASRNLAGGPETQYF.

V is TRBV9 and J is TRBJ2-3, with a tentative D call TRBD1 (6 bases). V lost 0 bases to trimming and J lost 5 bases, with 22 bases between them. The CDR3 consists of 18 residues. The germline V gene encodes CDR1 SGDLS and CDR2 YYNGEE. The CDR3 nucleotides read TGTGCCAGCAGCGTAGGGGCCAGGGGCGACAATGTCATAGATACGCAGTATTTT. It codes for CASSVGARGDNVIDTQYF.

The rearrangement links TRBV7-2 to TRBJ2-7; 12 nucleotides align to TRBD2. Germline CDR1 and CDR2: SGHTA and FQGNSA. The junction had 8 bases not matched to a gene; V was cut back by 6 bases and J by 2 bases. The CDR3 has 16 residues. CDR3 sequence: CASRRRLAGVTYEQYF. In DNA form, the CDR3 reads TGTGCCAGCAGACGTCGACTAGCGGGAGTCACCTACGAGCAGTACTTC.

Here the CDR3 reads CASSQATRPSNTEAFF. The DNA for the CDR3 is TGTGCCAGCAGCCAAGCCACTAGGCCATCTAACACTGAAGCTTTCTTT. The chain employs TRBV14 and TRBJ1-1; D is unclear. The CDR3 loop spans 16 amino acids. Trimming removed 1 base from V and 2 bases from J, with 14 bases in between. Germline values: CDR1 SGHDN, CDR2 FVKESK.